The 19 T cell receptor beta chains reported below all come from one sample, sequenced in a study of T cell changes during pregnancy in multiple sclerosis. Sequencing used immunoSEQ multiplex PCR; TCRdb keeps in-frame clones, though not all of them. The data show tens of thousands of clones, 85% to 95% seen once. The source was peripheral blood, collected in the third trimester of pregnancy. Receptor source: a female donor in good health, enrolled as a control in a pregnancy study.

The J gene is TRBJ1-4, the V gene TRBV6-5, with a tentative D call TRBD1 (5 bases). The germline V gene encodes CDR1 MNHEY and CDR2 SVGAGI. The CDR3 totals 13 residues. V was pared by 5 bases and J by 8 bases, with 12 bases between. The CDR3 region has the DNA TGTGCCAGCAGTCGACGGCACAGGGAAAAACTGTTTTTT. Translating gives CASSRRHREKLFF.

The chain combines TRBV7-3 with TRBJ2-3; 11 bases line up with TRBD2. CDR3 length: 17 amino acids. In germline, CDR1 is SGHTA, CDR2 FQGTGA. Losses at the gene ends were 0 bases for V and 2 bases for J; bases not matched to a gene: 4. CDR3 sequence: CASSLTVTSGNTDTQYF. The CDR3 region has the DNA TGTGCCAGCAGCTTAACAGTGACTAGCGGGAACACAGATACGCAGTATTTT.

The rearrangement links TRBV7-9 to TRBJ2-7; 13 nucleotides line up with TRBD2. V gave up 5 bases and J gave up 8 bases; unmatched junction bases: 9. Germline values: CDR1 SEHNR, CDR2 FQNEAQ (reference sequence). The CDR3 covers 15 residues. CDR3 region: CASSLLGTSGNKQYF. In DNA, the CDR3 is TGTGCCAGCAGCCTACTCGGGACTAGCGGGAATAAGCAGTACTTC.

This rearrangement joins TRBV4-3 to TRBJ2-1; D is perhaps TRBD2 (6 bases). This CDR3 is built from 15 residues. Trimming removed 4 bases at V and 5 bases at J, with 15 bases between. Germline assignment: CDR1 LGHNA and CDR2 YSLEER. The CDR3 protein is CASSPAGSADNEQFF. The DNA for the CDR3 is TGCGCCAGCAGCCCAGCGGGTTCGGCGGACAATGAGCAGTTCTTC.

The chain recombines TRBV4-2 with TRBJ1-2; weak D call: TRBD1 (6 bases). The germline V gene has CDR1 LGHNA and CDR2 YNFKEQ. V was shortened by 0 bases and J by 5 bases, with 10 bases between the two germline ends. The CDR3 sequence is 14 residues long. CDR3 nucleotides: TGTGCCAGCAGCCAAGATTTGGGGGCTTATGGCTACACCTTC. Residues: CASSQDLGAYGYTF.

The rearrangement uses TRBV7-8 and TRBJ1-1, with TRBD1 as a possible D gene (6 bases). The germline gives CDR1 SGHVS, CDR2 FQNEAQ. V shed 5 bases and J shed 5 bases, with 15 bases lying between them. This CDR3 is built from 14 residues. CDR3 sequence: CASSPTGGRTEAFF. CDR3 nucleotides: TGTGCCAGCAGCCCGACAGGCGGGAGGACTGAAGCTTTCTTT.

V is TRBV11-2 and J is TRBJ2-7; 12 nucleotides align to TRBD2. The germline CDR1 and CDR2 sequences are SGHAT and FQNNGV. The CDR3 runs to 15 residues. The V and J ends lost 2 bases and 7 bases, in that order; junction bases with no gene match: 6. As DNA, the CDR3 is TGTGCCAGCAGCTTACTAGCGGGGGGGCCTGGGGAGCAGTACTTC. It specifies CASSLLAGGPGEQYF.

This chain links TRBV25-1 with TRBJ2-7; D is unclear. The CDR3 has 11 amino acids. From germline, CDR1 is MGHDK and CDR2 SYGVNS. Deletions cut 3 bases from V and 9 bases from J, with 9 bases between. CDR3 nucleotides: TGTGCCAGCAGTGACCCTTTGAGGCAGTACTTC. Translated: CASSDPLRQYF.

The chain joins TRBV6-6 to TRBJ2-7; D is perhaps TRBD2 (5 bases). The CDR3 consists of 14 residues. Germline CDR1 and CDR2: MNHNY and SVGAGI (reference sequence). V was clipped by 0 bases and J by 13 bases, with 19 bases between them. The CDR3 sequence: CASSYSKVSTGSYF. The CDR3 nucleotides are TGTGCCAGCAGTTACTCGAAAGTTTCCACGGGATCATACTTC.

The chain recombines TRBV7-9 with TRBJ1-3, with 7 bases lining up with TRBD1. This CDR3 contains 16 residues. Per germline, CDR1 SEHNR and CDR2 FQNEAQ (reference sequence). After removal of 3 bases from V and 1 base from J, the junction contained 6 bases not matched to a gene. The CDR3 protein is CASSFGTALSGNTIYF. In DNA form, the CDR3 reads TGTGCCAGCAGCTTCGGGACAGCTCTGTCTGGAAACACCATATATTTT. Variable domain in full (rest from reference TRBV7-9 and TRBJ1-3): DTGVSQNPRHKITKRGQNVTFRCDPISEHNRLYWYRQTLGQGPEFLTYFQNEAQLEKSRLLSDRFSAERPKGSFSTLEIQRTEQGDSAMYLCASSFGTALSGNTIYFGEGSWLTVV.

This rearrangement joins TRBV6-5 to TRBJ1-3; D is unclear. With 10 bases removed from V and 4 bases from J, the gap between germline ends came to 14 bases. This CDR3 comprises 13 residues. From germline, CDR1 is MNHEY and CDR2 SVGAGI. CDR3: CAITNTPGNTIYF. CDR3 sequence (DNA): TGTGCCATCACCAACACCCCAGGAAACACCATATATTTT.

The V and J genes are TRBV29-1 and TRBJ2-1, with D possibly matching TRBD1 (5 bases). Germline V gene lookup returns CDR1 SQVTM and CDR2 ANQGSEA. Trimming took off 4 bases at V and 0 bases at J, with 13 bases between the two ends. The length of the CDR3 is 15 residues. CDR3 bases: TGCAGCGTTGCGTCCACAGGCTTCTCCTACAATGAGCAGTTCTTC. It translates to CSVASTGFSYNEQFF.

The gene calls are TRBV9 and TRBJ2-1, with a possible D match to TRBD1 (6 bases). The CDR3 is 14 amino acids. The V gene lost 3 bases and the J gene lost 3 bases, with 10 bases spanning the gap. In germline, CDR1 is SGDLS, CDR2 YYNGEE. CDR3 bases: TGTGCCAGCAGCGGTGGGGGCCTCTACAATGAGCAGTTCTTC. Encoded protein: CASSGGGLYNEQFF.

This sequence joins TRBV6-5 and TRBJ1-1; no reliable D call. Germline V CDR1 and CDR2: MNHEY, SVGAGI. The CDR3 totals 12 residues. Trimming took off 8 bases at V and 1 base at J, with 8 bases between the two ends. The CDR3 loop is CASGGGNTEAFF. As DNA, the CDR3 is TGTGCCAGCGGAGGAGGGAACACTGAAGCTTTCTTT.

The rearrangement uses TRBV7-6 and TRBJ2-1; 9 bases are a match to TRBD2. CDR3 length: 14 residues. The V gene end was trimmed by 3 bases and the J gene end by 4 bases; junction bases not matched to a gene: 1. Germline assignment: CDR1 SGHVS and CDR2 FNYEAQ. The CDR3 sequence is CASSFAGGYNEQFF. As DNA, the CDR3 is TGTGCCAGCAGCTTTGCGGGAGGGTACAATGAGCAGTTCTTC.

The chain joins TRBV11-2 to TRBJ2-2; tentative D call: TRBD2 (6 bases). In germline, CDR1 is SGHAT, CDR2 FQNNGV. This CDR3 comprises 17 residues. Deletions cut 1 base from V and 5 bases from J, with 17 bases between. DNA for the CDR3: TGTGCCAGCAGCTTAGTCTTCGGGGGACGGGGGACCGGGGAGCTGTTTTTT. Residues: CASSLVFGGRGTGELFF.

The CDR3 nucleotides are TGTGCCTGGAGTCACAGGATCAACACTGAAGCTTTCTTT. As protein: CAWSHRINTEAFF. The chain employs TRBV30 and TRBJ1-1, with a tentative D call TRBD1 (5 bases). V dropped 2 bases and J dropped 2 bases, with 9 bases sitting between them. Germline V CDR1 and CDR2: GTSNPN, SVGIG (reference sequence). The CDR3 sequence is 13 residues long.

This chain joins TRBV7-9 and TRBJ2-2, with D possibly matching TRBD2 (6 bases). Per germline, CDR1 SEHNR and CDR2 FQNEAQ (reference sequence). V lost 5 bases to trimming and J lost 1 base, with 20 bases between them. The CDR3 consists of 18 residues. CDR3 amino acids: CASSPRQNRERNTGELFF. DNA for the CDR3: TGTGCCAGCAGCCCGCGACAGAATCGGGAGCGGAACACCGGGGAGCTGTTTTTT.

The rearrangement links TRBV13 to TRBJ2-7; D may be TRBD1 (6 bases). Germline assignment: CDR1 PRHDT and CDR2 FYEKMQ (reference sequence). This CDR3 comprises 14 residues. The V end was cut by 6 bases, the J end by 3 bases, with 15 bases between. CDR3 sequence (DNA): TGTGCCAGCAGAGAACAGGGTGGGGACTACGAGCAGTACTTC. As protein: CASREQGGDYEQYF.